This entry lists 18 T cell receptor beta chains sequenced from one sample in a study of blood T cell repertoires in COVID-19. This table comes from immunoSEQ multiplex PCR, and its TCRdb copy is limited to in-frame clones, with some not included. The sample comprises over 40,000 clones, around 93% of which are singletons, and more than 10% rests with the top ten. Material for sequencing was peripheral blood. These receptors were collected from a human donor in a cohort sampled during active COVID-19.

This clone occurred a few times. CDR3 nucleotide sequence: TGTGCCAGCAGCTCAACTAGCGGGAACTACAATGAGCAGTTCTTC. It yields the protein CASSSTSGNYNEQFF. The V and J genes are TRBV5-6 and TRBJ2-1; 10 bases line up with TRBD2. Trimming at V came to 3 bases and at J to 3 bases, leaving 3 bases not matched to a gene. The germline V gene has CDR1 SGHDT and CDR2 YYEEEE. The CDR3 is 15 residues long.

The V and J genes are TRBV4-2 and TRBJ1-5, with TRBD1 matching 7 bases. V was clipped by 4 bases and J by 2 bases; unmatched bases: 2. The CDR3 is 14 amino acids. Germline loops: CDR1 LGHNA, CDR2 YNFKEQ. Written as DNA, the CDR3 is TGTGCCAGCAGCCTCGGACAGGGCAATCAGCCCCAGCATTTT. It specifies CASSLGQGNQPQHF.

This sequence joins TRBV7-8 and TRBJ1-2; TRBD1 agrees at 11 bases. The length of the CDR3 is 14 residues. J lost 7 bases, V lost 6 bases, and 7 bases had no gene match. Germline V CDR1 and CDR2: SGHVS, FQNEAQ. In DNA, the CDR3 is TGTGCCAGCAGTAAGACCGGGACAGGGGGTGGCTACACCTTC. Its translation: CASSKTGTGGGYTF.

This chain connects TRBV19 to TRBJ1-6; D is uncertain. This CDR3 has 13 amino acids. V was clipped by 1 base and J by 10 bases, with 8 bases between them. Germline V CDR1 and CDR2: LNHDA, SQIVND (reference sequence). CDR3 sequence reads: CASSIGVASPLHF. CDR3 nucleotides: TGTGCCAGTAGTATAGGAGTTGCCTCACCCCTCCACTTT.

This chain links TRBV6-7 with TRBJ2-2, with 13 bases matching TRBD2. TRBV6-7 has ORF status, its function being uncertain. This CDR3 is built from 16 residues. Unmatched junction bases numbered 9, after V lost 7 bases and J lost 7 bases. CDR3 sequence (DNA): TGTGCCAGCAATTCCGGGACTAGCGGGATAGGCGGGGAGCTGTTTTTT. Amino acids: CASNSGTSGIGGELFF.

The rearrangement links TRBV3-1 (or the pseudogene TRBV3-2) to TRBJ2-2, with 7 bases matching TRBD2. J was trimmed by 7 bases and V by 4 bases; bases with no gene match: 3. The germline V gene encodes CDR1 LGHDT and CDR2 YNNKEL (reference sequence). The CDR3 totals 13 residues. CDR3 loop: CASSPLAVGELFF. DNA of the CDR3: TGTGCCAGCAGCCCCCTAGCGGTCGGGGAGCTGTTTTTT.

The V gene is TRBV2, the J gene TRBJ2-1; 7 positions agree with TRBD2. The CDR3 covers 15 residues. With V trimmed by 10 bases and J by 2 bases, 11 bases remained unmatched. CDR1 and CDR2 from the germline V gene are SNHLY and FYNNEI. CDR3 residues: CATSGGGVTYNEQFF. CDR3 nucleotide sequence: TGTGCCACCTCGGGAGGCGGGGTTACCTACAATGAGCAGTTCTTC.

This clone was recorded a few times. The chain links TRBV6-5 to TRBJ2-7; 7 nucleotides agree with TRBD1. V lost 8 bases to trimming and J lost 2 bases; unmatched junction nucleotides: 3. Per the germline V gene, CDR1 is MNHEY and CDR2 is SVGAGI. This CDR3 is built from 12 residues. This CDR3 is CASLQGAYEQYF. CDR3 nucleotides: TGTGCCAGCCTGCAGGGGGCCTACGAGCAGTACTTC.

This chain joins TRBV5-1 and TRBJ2-1; 8 bases line up with TRBD1. The CDR3 length is 15 residues. Per the germline V gene, CDR1 is SGHRS and CDR2 is YFSETQ. The J segment lost 0 bases and the V segment lost 4 bases, leaving 3 bases of the junction unmatched. CDR3 residues: CASSRGQASYNEQFF. CDR3 DNA sequence: TGCGCCAGCAGCCGGGGACAGGCCTCCTACAATGAGCAGTTCTTC. Looking up the rest from reference TRBV5-1 and TRBJ2-1 gives the full variable domain: KAGVTQTPRYLIKTRGQQVTLSCSPISGHRSVSWYQQTPGQGLQFLFEYFSETQRNKGNFPGRFSGRQFSNSRSEMNVSTLELGDSALYLCASSRGQASYNEQFFGPGTRLTVL.

The chain links TRBV7-9 to TRBJ1-1; D unclear. The V end lost 5 bases, the J end lost 1 base, and 11 bases lay between the germline ends. CDR1 and CDR2 from the germline V gene are SEHNR and FQNEAQ (reference sequence). This CDR3 has 14 residues. CDR3 nucleotides: TGTGCCAGCAGCGTTTCCGGGAGGAACACTGAAGCTTTCTTT. Its translation: CASSVSGRNTEAFF.

This rearrangement joins TRBV27 to TRBJ2-2, with D perhaps matching TRBD1 (6 bases). The CDR3 consists of 16 residues. CDR1 and CDR2 from the germline V gene are MNHEY and SMNVEV (reference sequence). The V and J ends lost 2 bases and 2 bases respectively, with 12 bases between them. CDR3 in DNA: TGTGCCAGCAGTTTAAGGGGGACACTCAACACCGGGGAGCTGTTTTTT. It specifies CASSLRGTLNTGELFF.

This chain links TRBV7-2 with TRBJ2-3; TRBD2 matches 9 bases. The CDR3 covers 15 residues. Germline V gene data show CDR1 as SGHTA and CDR2 as FQGNSA. J was trimmed by 7 bases and V by 2 bases; bases with no gene match: 7. CDR3 sequence: CASSLSSSGKNTQYF. The CDR3, as DNA: TGTGCCAGCAGCTTATCCTCTAGCGGGAAAAATACGCAGTATTTT.

The chain has TRBV30 and TRBJ2-7; TRBD1 matches at 9 bases. This CDR3 spans 15 amino acids. Germline V gene data show CDR1 as GTSNPN and CDR2 as SVGIG (reference sequence). The trim removed 3 bases at V and 2 bases at J, leaving 8 bases unmatched. CDR3 in amino acids: CAWSVTGTGPYEQYF. CDR3 DNA sequence: TGTGCCTGGAGCGTCACCGGGACAGGGCCCTACGAGCAGTACTTC.

The V and J genes are TRBV5-1 and TRBJ2-4; weak D call: TRBD1 (6 bases). CDR1 is SGHRS, CDR2 YFSETQ, per germline. CDR3 length equals 17 residues. The germline V and J ends were trimmed by 4 bases and 0 bases, with 17 bases remaining between them. As DNA, the CDR3 is TGCGCCAGCAGCCCTATCCTAGGGGGTCTAGCCAAAAACATTCAGTACTTC. Translated: CASSPILGGLAKNIQYF.

About this clone: The junction departs from germline at one end; a sequencing error may be responsible. V and J are TRBV7-7 and TRBJ1-5; possibly TRBD1 for D (5 bases). Per the germline V gene, CDR1 is SSHAT and CDR2 is FNYEAQ (reference sequence). The CDR3 has 16 residues. The CDR3 here is CASSLGVRTGEQPQHF. As DNA, the CDR3 is TGTGCTAGCAGCTTAGGGGTCCGGACGGGGGAACAGCCCCAGCATTTT.

V gene TRBV9 combines with J gene TRBJ2-3; TRBD2 aligns across 7 bases. J gave up 2 bases and V 1 base, and 1 base lay outside the gene matches. There are 14 residues in the CDR3. Germline V gives CDR1 SGDLS, CDR2 YYNGEE. The DNA of the CDR3 is TGTGCCAGCAGCGTACTAGCGGCCACAGATACGCAGTATTTT. Amino acids: CASSVLAATDTQYF.

This sequence joins TRBV27 and TRBJ2-1; the D gene is possibly TRBD2 (6 bases). CDR1 and CDR2 from the germline V gene are MNHEY and SMNVEV (reference sequence). The CDR3 totals 14 residues. Trimming left V 6 bases short and J 6 bases short, with 15 bases between. CDR3 region: CASSGATSFNEQFF. CDR3 nucleotides: TGTGCCAGCAGCGGGGCGACTAGTTTCAATGAGCAGTTCTTC.

The chain employs TRBV3-1 (or the pseudogene TRBV3-2) and TRBJ1-1, with 7 bases matching TRBD1. CDR3 length: 15 amino acids. Trimming cost V 2 bases and J 10 bases; bases outside gene matches: 13. Germline CDR1 reads LGHDT; CDR2 reads YNNKEL (reference sequence). The CDR3 spells CASSQTNYRGQRAFF. The CDR3 coding sequence is TGTGCCAGCAGCCAAACTAATTACAGGGGACAAAGAGCTTTCTTT.